The next 5 T cell receptor beta chains were all read from a single sample in a study of blood T cell repertoires in COVID-19. The table came from immunoSEQ multiplex PCR; TCRdb's copy has only in-frame clones and leaves some out. The sample holds 150,000 or so clones, 76% seen once. The specimen sequenced was peripheral blood. The receptors were sampled from a woman aged 80 or over with active or convalescent COVID-19.

The chain links TRBV7-9 to TRBJ1-6; TRBD1 matches at 7 bases. V trimming: 6 bases; J trimming: 5 bases; junction bases outside the gene matches: 4. The CDR3 totals 14 residues. Germline loops: CDR1 SEHNR, CDR2 FQNEAQ (reference sequence). In DNA, the CDR3 is TGTGCCAGCAGGTATACAGGGGATAATTCACCCCTCCACTTT. Translation gives CASRYTGDNSPLHF.

V usage is TRBV24-1 and J usage is TRBJ1-2; TRBD1 might be the D (6 bases). CDR1 is KGHDR and CDR2 is SFDVKD in the germline V gene. The CDR3 loop spans 14 amino acids. V was clipped by 5 bases and J by 7 bases, with 16 bases between them. CDR3 loop: CATSVGGPGTGYTF. The CDR3 nucleotides are TGTGCCACCAGTGTCGGGGGGCCTGGTACTGGCTACACCTTC.

A few counts support this clone. The V and J genes are TRBV7-9 and TRBJ1-5; TRBD1 matches at 7 bases. CDR1 and CDR2 from the germline V gene are SEHNR and FQNEAQ (reference sequence). The CDR3 is 17 amino acids. Trimming at V came to 5 bases and at J to 1 base, leaving 11 bases not matched to a gene. The CDR3 sequence is CASSRGLTGQSNQPQHF. The CDR3 DNA reads TGTGCCAGCAGCCGGGGTTTGACAGGGCAGAGCAATCAGCCCCAGCATTTT.

This clone was seen just once. V gene TRBV24-1 combines with J gene TRBJ2-5; TRBD1 matches 10 bases. The J segment lost 0 bases and the V segment lost 3 bases, leaving 3 bases of the junction unmatched. The CDR3 extends over 16 amino acids. From germline, CDR1 is KGHDR and CDR2 SFDVKD. DNA for the CDR3: TGTGCCACCAGTGATATTGGGACAGGGGACCAAGAGACCCAGTACTTC. Translation: CATSDIGTGDQETQYF.

V and J are TRBV30 and TRBJ1-4; TRBD1 is a possible D gene (5 bases). With 0 bases removed from V and 5 bases from J, the gap between germline ends came to 19 bases. The CDR3 is 17 residues long. Germline loops: CDR1 GTSNPN, CDR2 SVGIG (reference sequence). The CDR3 DNA reads TGTGCCTGGAGTGTATGGTCGGCGGGGCAGTTCAATGAAAAACTGTTTTTT. Protein: CAWSVWSAGQFNEKLFF. Full variable domain (remainder filled in from reference TRBV30 and TRBJ1-4): SQTIHQWPATLVQPVGSPLSLECTVEGTSNPNLYWYRQAAGRGLQLLFYSVGIGQISSEVPQNLSASRPQDRQFILSSKKLLLSDSGFYLCAWSVWSAGQFNEKLFFGSGTQLSVL.